These 5 T cell receptor beta chains were sequenced from one sample in a study of cytomegalovirus exposure and HLA in healthy donors. PCR used 60 Vbeta primers and 13 Jbeta primers. Data came from immunoSEQ multiplex PCR; TCRdb stores just in-frame clones and leaves some out. The repertoire has roughly 98,000 clones, about 80% of them found once; the top ten carry approximately 11%. Sequenced input: PBMCs. These receptors came from a man younger than 35 in good health and CMV-seropositive.

The rearrangement joins TRBV15 to TRBJ2-1, with 10 bases identical to TRBD1. Germline CDR1 and CDR2: LNHNV and YYDKDF (reference sequence). Losses at the gene ends were 5 bases for V and 8 bases for J; bases not matched to a gene: 12. The CDR3 runs 16 residues. CDR3 nucleotides: TGTGCCACCAGCGGAATAGACAGGGGGCCCAGGGATGAGCAGTTCTTC. This translates into CATSGIDRGPRDEQFF.

The chain is built from TRBV27 and TRBJ2-7; 13 nucleotides align to TRBD2. The J call may be in error: the DNA end matches TRBJ2-1 better. There are 16 residues in the CDR3. Germline CDR1 and CDR2: MNHEY and SMNVEV (reference sequence). CDR3 sequence reads: CASSSMTSGRYNEQFF. The CDR3 region has the DNA TGTGCCAGCAGTTCCATGACTAGCGGGAGGTACAATGAGCAGTTCTTC.

J is TRBJ1-1 and V is TRBV7-2; TRBD1 matches at 9 bases. The germline V gene encodes CDR1 SGHTA and CDR2 FQGNSA. With V trimmed by 5 bases and J by 2 bases, 18 bases remained unmatched. This CDR3 spans 19 amino acids. CDR3 amino acids: CASSPGQGWLNRRNTEAFF. The CDR3 DNA sequence: TGTGCCAGCAGCCCAGGACAGGGGTGGTTAAACCGAAGAAACACTGAAGCTTTCTTT.

This sequence joins TRBV5-4 and TRBJ2-5; possibly TRBD2 for D (6 bases). CDR3 length: 13 residues. The V end lost 6 bases, the J end lost 5 bases, and 14 bases lay between the germline ends. Germline V gives CDR1 SGHNT, CDR2 YYREEE (reference sequence). The CDR3: CASTAGPGETQYF. The CDR3, as DNA: TGTGCCAGCACCGCGGGGCCCGGGGAGACCCAGTACTTC.

The chain recombines TRBV19 with TRBJ1-5; D is ambiguous. Germline V CDR1 and CDR2: LNHDA, SQIVND (reference sequence). The CDR3 runs 13 residues. Trimming stripped 0 bases from V and 6 bases from J, with 6 bases between. The CDR3 is CASSIESTQPQHF. For the CDR3, the DNA is TGTGCCAGTAGTATAGAGTCTACTCAGCCCCAGCATTTT.